The rows below give T cell receptor beta chains drawn from one sample of a study of blood T cells in healthy people across ages. TCRdb called the 5' RACE reads again in MiXCR, with one record for every CDR3 protein. The sample has about 1.6 million distinct CDR3 sequences; 30% to 35% are singletons. The sample comprised blood. All receptors come from a woman under 40 in good health. Both conserved end residues are part of each CDR3.

j_call v_call cdr3_aa
TRBJ2-1 TRBV3-1 CAGSQDLSEFSYNEQFF
TRBJ2-5 TRBV5-1 CASMGTYQETQYF
TRBJ1-5 TRBV5-5 CASSLGVRVFSNQPQHF
TRBJ2-1 TRBV3-1 CASSQLAERAYNEQFF
TRBJ1-1 TRBV20-1 CSARAHTNTEAFF
TRBJ2-3 TRBV20-1 CSATPTSGGTTDTQYF
TRBJ2-7 TRBV3-1 CASSPQGVSYEQYF
TRBJ2-5 TRBV6-1 CASGRASLGETQYF
TRBJ1-2 TRBV14 CASSQAGRGSYGYTF
TRBJ1-5 TRBV9 CASSVWGESNQPQHF
TRBJ2-2 TRBV29-1 CSVVGANTGELFF
TRBJ2-1 TRBV6-5 CASSRGTGDSYNEQFF
TRBJ2-5 TRBV4-1 CASSQREGWETQYF
TRBJ1-2 TRBV4-1 CASSRDHRGLIVYGHTF
TRBJ2-7 TRBV30 CAWRLQGPTYEQYF
TRBJ2-5 TRBV7-3 CASSLRPSKQETQYF
TRBJ1-4 TRBV3-1 CASSQWRTDEKLFF
TRBJ2-1 TRBV5-1 CASSFIGRRGRGGDEQFF
TRBJ2-3 TRBV16 CASSLFTGMRKKSTDTQYF
TRBJ2-7 TRBV10-1 CARTSGTSGPRDTYEQYF
TRBJ1-1 TRBV6-5 CASSYAGSGTEAFF
TRBJ2-4 TRBV10-3 CAISASSWEQYF
TRBJ2-7 TRBV7-7 CASGLDEGSAYEQYF
TRBJ2-2 TRBV20-1 CSARGGPGELFF
TRBJ2-3 TRBV6-1 CASSEVPDTQYF
TRBJ1-1 TRBV10-3 CAISESYQTNTEAFF
TRBJ2-6 TRBV10-3 CAISESLTLEGANVLTF
TRBJ1-2 TRBV5-4 CASSLPWDHQLANYGYTF
TRBJ1-2 TRBV10-3 CAISESTGDGYTF
TRBJ1-1 TRBV5-1 CASSLAVQRNTEAFF
TRBJ2-3 TRBV5-1 CASSSAGPSTDTQYF
TRBJ2-3 TRBV20-1 CSADGGEGTENTQYF
TRBJ1-6 TRBV3-1 CASSHDRGYPSGSPLHF
TRBJ1-2 TRBV3-1 CASSHIQGSDYYGYTF
TRBJ2-7 TRBV7-9 CASSLQKSGIAAEQYF
TRBJ2-7 TRBV12-3/TRBV12-4 CASSHQYSGEQYF
TRBJ2-1 TRBV6-5 CASSPIYGEQFF
TRBJ2-6 TRBV11-1 CASVLRGSGANVLTF